What follows are 3 T cell receptor beta chains derived from one specimen sequenced in a study of cytomegalovirus exposure and HLA in healthy donors (dated by TCRdb to the late 2010s). Library preparation was by the immunoSEQ multiplex PCR assay. The multiplex PCR relied on a mix of 60 forward primers for TCR Vbeta segments and 13 reverse primers for TCR Jbeta segments. TCRdb mirrors the immuneACCESS table, restricted to in-frame sequences. Some clones are absent from its copies; in checked studies, under half trace to an unresolved V gene, and the reason for the others is unknown. This sample is represented by 150,000 to 200,000 clones; less than 90% of them were singletons. In total, the top ten clones hold around 1.9% of the sample. The sequencing sample was made of PBMCs. These receptors were collected from a man between 18 and 35 years old in good health and CMV-seronegative.

CDR3 protein: CASSLWGVNTGELFF. DNA of the CDR3: TGCGCCAGCAGCTTGTGGGGGGTGAACACCGGGGAGCTGTTTTTT. The chain employs TRBV5-1 and TRBJ2-2; maybe TRBD2 (6 bases). The CDR3 contains 15 residues. Deletions cut 1 base from V and 1 base from J, with 8 bases between. The germline V gene encodes CDR1 SGHRS and CDR2 YFSETQ.

V gene TRBV9 combines with J gene TRBJ2-1; a weak D match, TRBD2 (6 bases). V was trimmed by 0 bases and J by 8 bases, leaving 12 bases between them. From germline, CDR1 is SGDLS and CDR2 YYNGEE. The CDR3 sequence is 14 residues long. DNA of the CDR3: TGTGCCAGCAGCGTAGATGGGGGGAAGGATGAGCAGTTCTTC. Translating it yields CASSVDGGKDEQFF.

The chain recombines TRBV5-1 with TRBJ1-2; tentative D call: TRBD1 (5 bases). Germline V gene sequence: CDR1 SGHRS, CDR2 YFSETQ. V dropped 3 bases and J dropped 2 bases, with 5 bases sitting between them. CDR3 length equals 12 residues. The chain's CDR3 is CASSSGNYGYTF. CDR3 in DNA: TGCGCCAGCAGCTCAGGGAACTATGGCTACACCTTC.